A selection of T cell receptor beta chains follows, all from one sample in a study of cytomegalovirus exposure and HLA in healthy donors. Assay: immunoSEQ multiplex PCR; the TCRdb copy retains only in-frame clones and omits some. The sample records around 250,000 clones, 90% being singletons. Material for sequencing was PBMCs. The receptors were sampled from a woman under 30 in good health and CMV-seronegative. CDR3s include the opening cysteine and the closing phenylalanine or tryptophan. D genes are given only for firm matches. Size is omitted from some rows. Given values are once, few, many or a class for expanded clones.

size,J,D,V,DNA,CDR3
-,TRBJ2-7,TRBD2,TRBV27,TGTGCCAGCAGCCACACTAGCGGACGGATATACGAGCAGTACTTC,CASSHTSGRIYEQYF
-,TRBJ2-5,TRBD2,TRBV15,TGTGCCACCAGCAGGGGACTAGCGGGGGGAGTTGCAGAGACCCAGTACTTC,CATSRGLAGGVAETQYF
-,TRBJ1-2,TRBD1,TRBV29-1,TGCAGCGCTTCGGGGACAGGGACCCATGGCTACACCTTC,CSASGTGTHGYTF
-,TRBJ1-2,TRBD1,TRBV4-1,TGCGCCAGCAGCCAAGTCGGGACAGACTATGGCTACACCTTC,CASSQVGTDYGYTF
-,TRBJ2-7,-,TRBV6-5,TGTGCCAGCACCCCTGGGCACCTGAGCTCCTACGAGCAGTACTTC,CASTPGHLSSYEQYF
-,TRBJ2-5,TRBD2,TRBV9,TGTGCCAGCAGCGTGGGCCTCTATAGCGGGGGGACTCAAGAGACCCAGTACTTC,CASSVGLYSGGTQETQYF
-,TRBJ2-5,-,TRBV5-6,TGTGCCAGCAGCGCATCCGGGACTCCTCAAGAGACCCAGTACTTC,CASSASGTPQETQYF
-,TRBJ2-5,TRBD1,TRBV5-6,TGTGCCAGCAGCTCGCGACAGGGAATTACCCAGTACTTC,CASSSRQGITQYF
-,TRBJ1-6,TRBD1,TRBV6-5,TGTGCCAGCACCATAACAGGGGGTTATAATTCACCCCTCCACTTT,CASTITGGYNSPLHF
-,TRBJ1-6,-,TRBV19,TGTGCCAGTAGTATAGCGGGCGGGTGGACGGATAATTCACCCCTCCACTTT,CASSIAGGWTDNSPLHF
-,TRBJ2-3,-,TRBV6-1,TGTGCCAGCAGTGTGGACGGGCGGGGCGCCGGCGTTGGGGATACGCAGTATTTT,CASSVDGRGAGVGDTQYF
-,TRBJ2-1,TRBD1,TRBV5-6,TGTGCCAGCACGCTATGGACAGGGGGGAACCATGAGCAGTTCTTC,CASTLWTGGNHEQFF
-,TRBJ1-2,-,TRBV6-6,TGTGCCAGCAGTTACACCCGGTTAGGGGAGGGCGGCTACACCTTC,CASSYTRLGEGGYTF
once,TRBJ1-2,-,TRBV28,TGTGCCAGCCAGGGTTACTATGGCTACACCTTC,CASQGYYGYTF
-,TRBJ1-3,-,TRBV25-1,TGTGCCAGCAGTCACGATGCGGTTGGAAACACCATATATTTT,CASSHDAVGNTIYF
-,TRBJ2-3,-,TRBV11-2,TGTGCCAGCAGCTTAGGGGGAGACAGCACAGATACGCAGTATTTT,CASSLGGDSTDTQYF
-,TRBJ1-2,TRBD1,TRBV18,TGTGCCAGCTCAAACCGGACAGGGGCAGGCTACACCTTC,CASSNRTGAGYTF
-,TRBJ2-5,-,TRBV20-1,TGCAGTGCTAGGAACAGGGGGGGCCAGTACTTC,CSARNRGGQYF
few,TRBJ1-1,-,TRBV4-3,TGCGCCAGCAGCCAAGGTAGTACGAGGGACACTGAAGCTTTCTTT,CASSQGSTRDTEAFF
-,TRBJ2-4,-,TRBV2,TGTGCCAGCAGTGCCAGGAACATTCAGTACTTC,CASSARNIQYF
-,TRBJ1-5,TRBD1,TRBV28,TGTGCCAGCAGCCCACCGGGACAGGGGTTCTCTCAGCCCCAGCATTTT,CASSPPGQGFSQPQHF
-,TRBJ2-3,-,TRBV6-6,TGTGCCAGCAGTAAGACTACTTTAGATGGCACAGATACGCAGTATTTT,CASSKTTLDGTDTQYF
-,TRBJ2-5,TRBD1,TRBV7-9,TGTGCCAGCAGCTTACGTAGGACAGGGGGCGATGAGACCCAGTACTTC,CASSLRRTGGDETQYF
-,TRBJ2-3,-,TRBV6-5,TGTGCCAGCAGTTACTCGTTCTTCACAGATACGCAGTATTTT,CASSYSFFTDTQYF
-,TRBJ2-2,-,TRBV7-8,TGTGCCAGCAGCCTACTGCCGAACACCGGGGAGCTGTTTTTT,CASSLLPNTGELFF
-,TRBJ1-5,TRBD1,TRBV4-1,TGCGCCAGCAGCCAAAAATTCGACAGGGCTAATCAGCCCCAGCATTTT,CASSQKFDRANQPQHF
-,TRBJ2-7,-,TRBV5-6,TGTGCCAGCAGCTTGTTTGGGCAGCTCCTCAGCTCCTACGAGCAGTACTTC,CASSLFGQLLSSYEQYF
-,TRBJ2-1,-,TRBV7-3,TGTGCCAGCAGCTTAACGGGGGGTTCCTACAATGAGCAGTTCTTC,CASSLTGGSYNEQFF
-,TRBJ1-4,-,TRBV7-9,TGTGCCAGCAGCCCATTAGGTCTCCGACTGGGTGAAAAACTGTTTTTT,CASSPLGLRLGEKLFF
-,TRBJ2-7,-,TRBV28,TGTGCCAGCAGCGACCCCCAGACGAGGACTATGATGTACGAGCAGTACTTC,CASSDPQTRTMMYEQYF
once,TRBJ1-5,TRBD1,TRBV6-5,TGTGCCAGCAGTTACTCACGAGGACAGGGTTGGCCCCAGCATTTT,CASSYSRGQGWPQHF
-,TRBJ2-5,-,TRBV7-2,TGTGCCAGCAGCTTAGCGGGGGGGCCCGAGACCCAGTACTTC,CASSLAGGPETQYF
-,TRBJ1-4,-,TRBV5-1,TGCGCCAGCAGGATCGGGGGGGCAACTAATGAAAAACTGTTTTTT,CASRIGGATNEKLFF
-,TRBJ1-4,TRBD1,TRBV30,TGTGCCTGGAGTGTGAGGACAGGGCCTAATGAAAAACTGTTTTTT,CAWSVRTGPNEKLFF
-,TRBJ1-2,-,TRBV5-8,TGTGCCAGCAGCTTGGACAGTTCCGTCTATGGCTACACCTTC,CASSLDSSVYGYTF
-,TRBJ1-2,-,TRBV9,TGTGCCAGCAGCCAGACAGGTTCTGATGGCTACACCTTC,CASSQTGSDGYTF
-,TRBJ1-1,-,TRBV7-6,TGTGCCAGCAGCCCCGCGTTCGTGAACACTGAAGCTTTCTTT,CASSPAFVNTEAFF
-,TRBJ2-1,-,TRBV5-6,TGTGCCAGCAGCTTGTTGAGGTGGGGAGACTACCAAGACAATGAGCAGTTCTTC,CASSLLRWGDYQDNEQFF
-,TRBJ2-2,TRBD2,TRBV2,TGTGCCAGCATCCGGGAGGTGAGGGCCGGGGAGCTGTTTTTT,CASIREVRAGELFF
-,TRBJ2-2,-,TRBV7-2,TGTGCCAGCAGCCTAGTTTTTCGGACCGGGGAGCTGTTTTTT,CASSLVFRTGELFF
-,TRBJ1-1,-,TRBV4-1,TGCGCCAGCAGCCAAGTCCCAGGGGAGACTGAAGCTTTCTTT,CASSQVPGETEAFF
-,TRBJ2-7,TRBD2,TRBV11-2,TGTGCCAGCAGCGTCGGGACTAGCGGGATCTACGAGCAGTACTTC,CASSVGTSGIYEQYF